This TCR beta chain was sequenced in a study of control samples from healthy donors and cancer patients. Trimming shortened V by 3 bases and J by 0 bases, and 18 bases separated the two germline ends. The CDR3 length is 17 residues. The V gene's germline CDR1 is SGHAT and CDR2 FQNNGV. Clones were sequenced by immunoSEQ multiplex PCR, and TCRdb holds only the in-frame ones, with some missing. This table has about 150,000 clones, more than 85% appearing once. The chain uses TRBV11-2 and TRBJ2-7; D possibly corresponds to TRBD1 (8 bases). The sample consisted of blood. The sequence was obtained from a young man in good health. CDR3 coding DNA: TGTGCCAGCAGCTTTTCTAACAGGGGGGGGAGCTCCTACGAGCAGTACTTC. This codes for CASSFSNRGGSSYEQYF.